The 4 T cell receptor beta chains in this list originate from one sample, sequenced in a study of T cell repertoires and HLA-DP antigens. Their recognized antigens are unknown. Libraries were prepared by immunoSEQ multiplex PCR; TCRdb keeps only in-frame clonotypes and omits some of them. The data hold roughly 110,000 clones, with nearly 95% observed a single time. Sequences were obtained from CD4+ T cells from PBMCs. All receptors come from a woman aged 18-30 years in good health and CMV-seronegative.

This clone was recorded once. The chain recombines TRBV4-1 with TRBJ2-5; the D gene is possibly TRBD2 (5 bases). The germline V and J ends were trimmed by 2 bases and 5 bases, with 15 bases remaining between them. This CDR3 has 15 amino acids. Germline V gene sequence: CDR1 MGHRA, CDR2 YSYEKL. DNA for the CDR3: TGCGCCAGCAGCCAACCGGGCCTCCCGGGGGAGACCCAGTACTTC. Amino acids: CASSQPGLPGETQYF.

The DNA for the CDR3 is TGTGCCAGCAGCTTGTTAGTGCCAGGCTCCTACGAGCAGTACGTC. It codes for CASSLLVPGSYEQYV. The gene calls are TRBV5-4 and TRBJ2-7; D not resolved. The CDR3 consists of 15 residues. V was clipped by 1 base and J by 0 bases, with 11 bases between them. CDR1 SGHNT and CDR2 YYREEE come from the germline V gene (reference sequence).

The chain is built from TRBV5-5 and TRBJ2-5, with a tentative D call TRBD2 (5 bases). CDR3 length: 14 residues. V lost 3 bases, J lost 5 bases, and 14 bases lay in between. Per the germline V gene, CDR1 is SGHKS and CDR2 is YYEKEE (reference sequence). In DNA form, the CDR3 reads TGTGCCAGCAGCTCCCTAGAGCCGGGGGAGACCCAGTACTTC. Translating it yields CASSSLEPGETQYF.

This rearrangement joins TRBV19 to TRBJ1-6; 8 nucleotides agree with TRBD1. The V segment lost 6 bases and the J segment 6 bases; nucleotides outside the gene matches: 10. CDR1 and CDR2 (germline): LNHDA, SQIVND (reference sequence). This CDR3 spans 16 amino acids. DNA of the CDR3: TGTGCCAGTAGCCCCAGGGGGGGACAGGCTAATTCACCCCTCCACTTT. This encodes CASSPRGGQANSPLHF.